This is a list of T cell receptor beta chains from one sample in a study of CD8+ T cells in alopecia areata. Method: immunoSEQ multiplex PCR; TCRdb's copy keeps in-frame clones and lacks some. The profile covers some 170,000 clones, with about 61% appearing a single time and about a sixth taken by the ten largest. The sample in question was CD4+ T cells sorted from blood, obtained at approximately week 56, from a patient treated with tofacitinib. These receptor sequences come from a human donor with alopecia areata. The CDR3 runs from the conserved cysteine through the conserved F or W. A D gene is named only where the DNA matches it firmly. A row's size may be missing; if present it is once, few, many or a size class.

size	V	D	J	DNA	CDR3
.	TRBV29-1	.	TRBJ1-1	TGCAGCGCCCTCAGGGGCAACACTGAAGCTTTCTTT	CSALRGNTEAFF
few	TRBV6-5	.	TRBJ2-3	TGTGCCAGCAGGAAGACGGGGGATACGCAGTATTTT	CASRKTGDTQYF
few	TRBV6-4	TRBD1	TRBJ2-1	TGTGCCAGCAGTGTAGGGACAGGGAATGAGCAGTTCTTC	CASSVGTGNEQFF
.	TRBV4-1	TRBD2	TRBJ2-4	TGCGCCAGCAGCCCGGGACGGGAGGGCGTAAAAAACATTCAGTACTTC	CASSPGREGVKNIQYF
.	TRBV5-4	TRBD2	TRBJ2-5	TGTGCCAGCAGCCGAGAGCCGATAGCGGGGGTCCAAGAGACCCAGTACTTC	CASSREPIAGVQETQYF
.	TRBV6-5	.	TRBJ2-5	TGTGCCAGCAGGACACCCCACCGTGGCCAAGAGACCCAGTACTTC	CASRTPHRGQETQYF
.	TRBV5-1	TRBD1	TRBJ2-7	TGCGCCAGCAGCTGGGACAGAGTCGGCGAGCAGTACTTC	CASSWDRVGEQYF
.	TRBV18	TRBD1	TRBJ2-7	TGTGCCAGCGGACAGGGGCAGAACGAGCAGTACTTC	CASGQGQNEQYF
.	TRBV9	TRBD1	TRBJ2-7	TGTGCCAGCAGCGGTGGGACAGGGGTCGCCTACGAGCAGTACTTC	CASSGGTGVAYEQYF
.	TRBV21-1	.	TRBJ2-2	TGTGCCAGCCCCAAAATGGCGGGACTTAACACCGGGGAGCTGTTTTTT	CASPKMAGLNTGELFF
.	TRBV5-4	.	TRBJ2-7	TGTGCCAGCAGCTTGGACAGGGCAACCTACGAGCAGTACTTC	CASSLDRATYEQYF
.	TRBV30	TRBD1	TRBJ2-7	TGTGCCTGGAGGGACAGGGCCTACGAGCAGTACTTC	CAWRDRAYEQYF
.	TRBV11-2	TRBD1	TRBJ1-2	TGTGCCAGCAGCTCGACAGGGTTATATGGCTACACCTTC	CASSSTGLYGYTF
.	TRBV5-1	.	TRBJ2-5	TGCGCCAGCAGCTGGGACCCTCAAGAGACCCAGTACTTC	CASSWDPQETQYF
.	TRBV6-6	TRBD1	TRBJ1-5	TGTGCCAGCAGCCGCGACAGGGGGCAACAGCCCCAGCATTTT	CASSRDRGQQPQHF
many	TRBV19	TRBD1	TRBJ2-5	TGTGCCAGTAGTAATAACAGGGGTCGAGGAGAGACCCAGTACTTC	CASSNNRGRGETQYF
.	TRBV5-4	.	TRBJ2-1	TGTGCCACCCCTAGACCCGGGGCATTCTACAATGAGCAGTTCTTC	CATPRPGAFYNEQFF
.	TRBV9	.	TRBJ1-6	TGTGCCAGCAGCGCGGACAGCTCCTATAATTCACCCCTCCACTTT	CASSADSSYNSPLHF
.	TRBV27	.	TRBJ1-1	TGTGCCAGCAGAATGGCAAACAGTCCTGAAGCTTTCTTT	CASRMANSPEAFF
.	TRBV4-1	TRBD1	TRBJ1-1	TGCGCCAGCAGCCAACGACAGGGGAACACTGAAGCTTTCTTT	CASSQRQGNTEAFF
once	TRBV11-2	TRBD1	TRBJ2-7	TGTGCCAGCAGCGGGGACAGGGGGCTCTACGAGCAGTACTTC	CASSGDRGLYEQYF
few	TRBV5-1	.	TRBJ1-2	TGCGCCAGCAGCTTGATCGGCGCTGCTGGGGATGGCTACACCTTC	CASSLIGAAGDGYTF
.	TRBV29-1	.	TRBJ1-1	TGCAGCGTTGATCCGCTGAACACTGAAGCTTTCTTT	CSVDPLNTEAFF
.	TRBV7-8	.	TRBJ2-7	TGTGCCAGCAGCTACCGAACGGGTAACGAGCAGTACTTC	CASSYRTGNEQYF
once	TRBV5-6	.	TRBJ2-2	TGTGCCAGCAGGAACATTGGCACCGGGGAGCTGTTTTTT	CASRNIGTGELFF
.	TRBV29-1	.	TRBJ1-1	TGCAGCGTTGTCGGCAGGGTAGGCACTGAAGCTTTCTTT	CSVVGRVGTEAFF
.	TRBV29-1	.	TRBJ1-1	TGCAGCGTTGGCGGGGGGGTGAAGACTGAAGCTTTCTTT	CSVGGGVKTEAFF
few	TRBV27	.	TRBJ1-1	TGTGCCAGCAGTTTATATGCAGGTCAAACTGAAGCTTTCTTT	CASSLYAGQTEAFF
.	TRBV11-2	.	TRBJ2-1	TGTGCCAGCAGCTTCACGTTAAGTATGTTGAATGAGCAGTTCTTC	CASSFTLSMLNEQFF
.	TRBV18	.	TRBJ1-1	TGTGCCACCATTTCACTGCAGGGATACACTGAAGCTTTCTTT	CATISLQGYTEAFF
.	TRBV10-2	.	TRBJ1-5	TGCGCCAGCAGTACGACAGATCAGCCCCAGCATTTT	CASSTTDQPQHF
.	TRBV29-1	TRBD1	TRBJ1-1	TGCAGCGTTTTGACAGGGGGCATCGGCACTGAAGCTTTCTTT	CSVLTGGIGTEAFF